The clone carrying this T cell receptor (beta chain) was observed many times. The antigen remains undetermined. Through a sample-barcoded 5' primer and a J-beta primer mix, a second PCR was run for roughly 6 to 12 cycles. TCRdb re-derived calls from the 5' RACE reads in MiXCR, one entry per CDR3 protein. The table has 1.5 million to 2 million distinct CDR3 sequences, about 30% seen once. Peripheral blood, about 10 milliliters per donor, was collected. Trimming removed 6 bases from V and 6 bases from J, with 12 bases in between. The CDR3 is 12 residues long. In germline, CDR1 is MNHEY, CDR2 SVGEGT. The data were taken from a study of blood T cells in healthy people across ages. Study-level results: Naive CD4+ cells and diversity were both higher in long-lived donors than in aged donors. There was no known CMV status for donors, so expanded clonotype changes were possibly confounded. Getting older went along with TCR beta diversity per million T cells dropping roughly linearly.

The chain employs TRBV6-2 or TRBV6-3 and TRBJ2-7; D is possibly TRBD2 (5 bases). This receptor was identified in a woman aged 25-40 years in good health. The sample was blood. CDR3 bases: TGTGCCAGCAGCCACCGGCGGGTCGAGCAGTACTTC. Translated, it gives CASSHRRVEQYF.